This T cell receptor (delta chain) was retrieved from a study of Vδ1+ human thymocytes. Trimming took 3 bases from V and 4 from J; bases not matched to a gene: 17. This CDR3 is 20 amino acids long. CDR1 is TSWWSYY, CDR2 QGS, per germline. Remarks on this clone: The target antigen is unknown.

Notes on the study in general: Many TRG clonotypes were shared between donors; TRD repertoires were essentially private. Highly polyclonal TRG and TRD repertoires with Gaussian CDR3 length distributions appeared in thymus.

The template was reverse-transcribed extracted RNA. Pooled V-gene forward primers with one constant-region reverse primer generated the CDR3 amplicons by multiplex PCR. TCRdb re-processed the multiplex PCR reads using CATT. This sample carries over 45,000 delta-chain clones, over 13% of them seen once, and the ten largest clones take about 0.4%. The V call is TRDV1, the J call TRDJ1; 13 bases are shared with TRDD3. This TCR was sampled from a girl less than two years old who had congenital heart surgery. The sequencing sample was made of Vdelta1+ gamma-delta thymocytes from the thymus. The subset: FACS-sorted CD3+ TCRalphabeta- TCRVdelta1+ TCRVdelta2- thymocytes. CDR3 in amino acids: CALGEAWIPDWGIRSDKLIF. CDR3 in DNA: TGTGCTCTTGGGGAGGCCTGGATACCTGACTGGGGGATACGCAGCGATAAACTCATCTTT.